The TCR beta chain under discussion was sequenced for a study of Tregs in tolerant kidney transplant recipients. Concerning this clone itself: Antigen specificity is unknown.

The CDR3 runs to 15 residues. Deletions cut 4 bases from V and 1 base from J, with 10 bases between. Germline values: CDR1 LGHNA, CDR2 YSLEER. Regarding the study as a whole: Donor-specific Treg expansion exceeded global Treg expansion in tolerant patients, suggesting antigen drive. For some patients, primers changed over time, blocking nucleotide-level comparison.

Unstimulated regulatory T cells (CD4+CD25+CD127-), CD4+CD25- non-regulatory cells, CD4 and CD8 cells were FACS-sorted from thawed PBMCs. Data came from immunoSEQ multiplex PCR; TCRdb stores just in-frame clones and leaves some out. The sample lists approximately 93,000 clones, approximately 94% occurring once. The TCR was taken from a human donor who received a combined kidney and bone marrow transplant. This chain links TRBV4-3 with TRBJ1-4; D is unclear. The sequencing here drew on CD4+ T cells from blood, taken before the transplant. The DNA for the CDR3 is TGCGCCAGCAGCCCTGGTGCGTTAACTAATGAAAAACTGTTTTTT. Translation: CASSPGALTNEKLFF.